This record covers a single T cell receptor beta chain. No antigen is known for it. Construction of the TCRbeta library involved unique molecular identifiers. TCRdb re-called the PCR reads through MiXCR, storing one row per CDR3 protein. The data show 440,000 or so distinct CDR3 sequences, 43% seen once. This sample stems from a study of T-cell reconstitution after alpha-beta-depleted transplantation in children. Overall study findings and caveats: Where alpha-beta T cells came from about two months after transplant was reportedly several hundred expanded graft clones. The main origin of T-cell counts and diversity one year after transplant was newly produced T cells.

The CDR3 covers 14 residues. J gave up 1 base and V 6 bases, and 1 base lay outside the gene matches. Germline CDR1 reads SQVTM; CDR2 reads ANQGSEA. The V gene is TRBV29-1, the J gene TRBJ2-5, with 14 bases that match TRBD2. The TCR was taken from a girl aged 2 to 9 with aplastic anemia, due to receive a stem cell transplant. The material was PBMCs, obtained before TCRalphabeta/CD19-depleted stem cell transplant. The CDR3, as DNA: TGCAGCGTGGGGACTAGCGGGGGCCAAGAGACCCAGTACTTC. Residues: CSVGTSGGQETQYF. Variable domain in full (rest from reference TRBV29-1 and TRBJ2-5): SAVISQKPSRDICQRGTSLTIQCQVDSQVTMMFWYRQQPGQSLTLIATANQGSEATYESGFVIDKFPISRPNLTFSTLTVSNMSPEDSSIYLCSVGTSGGQETQYFGPGTRLLVL.